This T cell receptor beta chain was obtained from a study of vaccination effects on CD4 cells after COVID-19 (dated by TCRdb to the early 2020s). In the study overall: Each participant received two doses of an mRNA SARS-CoV-2 vaccine, either BNT162b2 or mRNA-1273. In both COVID-19 convalescent patients and infection-naive vaccine recipients, the study compared SARS-CoV-2 spike-specific CD4+ TCR repertoires from before mRNA vaccination with those from after it. Cultures from other donors in the study were sequenced with the Oncomine TCR Beta short-read assay on an Illumina iSeq 100. Altogether, approximately 10 COVID-19 convalescent patients and 4 SARS-CoV-2-naive healthy vaccine recipients made up the full study. What the study reported, not specific to this receptor: At late post-vaccination timepoints, both infection-induced and vaccine-induced clones showed marked clonal contraction, consistent with waning T cell responses. Only a small number of convalescent patients were included, and no early post-infection timepoints were available, which limited the study. In healthy vaccine recipients, vaccine-induced clones were almost all SARS-CoV-2 mono-reactive, with only 1 of 255 cross-reactive with common cold coronaviruses.

With regard to this clone: Its antigen target is currently unknown. Per-base quality was not reported, and no clone a single base away is much larger than it.

CDR3 length: 15 amino acids, cysteine to phenylalanine. Left in the record is the CDR3 DNA by itself, 45 bases read in frame from the first base. Germline trimming amounts to 5 bases on V and 2 bases on J, with 7 as the count of junction bases outside the gene matches. CDR1 and CDR2 are read off the germline V gene as SGDLS and YYNGEE. Library method: the immunoSEQ multiplex PCR assay. DNA from the cultured and isolated CD4+ T cells underwent TCR beta CDR3 sequencing. The original pipeline was this. Non-productive TCR sequences were removed and reads were trimmed to the CDR3 region, keeping CDR3s of at least 7 amino acids. The MANAFEST web app was used to pick out antigen-specific clonotypes by comparing their expansion in peptide wells with that in reference cultures. Positive clones required FDR<0.05 expansion versus reference and all other wells, odds ratio above 5, and frequency above 0.1% in two replicate wells. A clonotype was defined as cross-reactive if the clonotype was significantly expanded both in SARS-CoV-2 spike wells and in at least one common cold coronavirus spike condition. Levenshtein distance calculated with the stringdist R package was used to assess CDR3 similarity, and unrooted trees were constructed with ape in R 3.6.1. TCRdb took this table from immuneACCESS and kept in-frame rearrangements with V and J called. Such tables lack part of the clones; where checked against another copy, unresolved V genes explain under half of the gap, and the rest is unexplained. V and J calls and clone size are those listed in that table; D and trimming were worked out from the DNA. This sample holds about 41,000 clones; over 75% were observed only once. The ten largest clones represent 2.5% to 3% of the sample.

The ViraFEST assay stimulated PBMC with viral peptide pools and then used TCR sequencing to identify antigen-specific CD4+ T cell clonotypes by expansion. After about 10 days of culture, CD4+ T cells were isolated with the EasySep CD4+ T cell isolation kit. The absence of prior SARS-CoV-2 infection in healthy vaccine recipients was confirmed by negative nucleocapsid antibodies before and after vaccination. Each well held roughly 2 million PBMC cultured in IMDM containing approximately 5% human AB serum, about 10 IU/ml IL-2 and gentamicin, along with 8 to 10 ug/ml peptides. On days 3 and 7, half of the culture medium was replaced with fresh IL-2-containing medium. Unless noted otherwise, every peptide stimulation condition was cultured in triplicate wells. Using Ficoll-Paque Plus gradient centrifugation, PBMC were separated from whole blood and then either used fresh or cryopreserved at -140C. The overlapping peptide pools covered the spike proteins of SARS-CoV-2 as well as those of the common cold coronaviruses HCoV-NL63, HCoV-OC43 and HCoV-229E. The QIAamp micro DNA kit was used to extract genomic DNA from the cultured CD4+ T cells.

The V and J segments used are TRBV9 and TRBJ2-1, and 7 junctional nucleotides match TRBD2. The sequence came from a human donor who received a COVID-19 vaccine. The sample here was CD4+ T cells from PBMCs cultured with HCoV-NL63 spike peptides, taken before COVID-19 vaccination. Interpreted using the paper, the cell subset or site label stands for: HCoV-NL63 spike overlapping peptide pool stimulation. The DNA is as follows: TGTGCCAGCAGTGGACAAGGGAGGGCCTACAATGAGCAGTTCTTC. Its protein is CASSGQGRAYNEQFF.